A selection of T cell receptor beta chains follows, all from one sample in a study of OX40 agonist ivuxolimab in advanced cancers. TCRdb's copy holds only in-frame clones and misses some; the assay was immunoSEQ multiplex PCR. The profile shows roughly 60,000 clones, around 93% of them singletons. The specimen comprised CD4+ or CD8+ T cells sorted from blood, sampled in a trial of the OX40 agonist ivuxolimab. These receptors were collected from an adult with an advanced solid tumor such as melanoma, head and neck, liver or kidney cancer. Each CDR3 is given with its conserved first and last residue. The D gene is left open where the match is weak.

d_gene	j_gene	v_gene	CDR3nt	CDR3aa
-	TRBJ1-3	TRBV5-1	TGCGCCAGCAGCTTTGGGAGCTCTGGAAACACCATATATTTT	CASSFGSSGNTIYF
-	TRBJ1-1	TRBV5-6	TGTGCCAGCAGCGGCGTTACAACCTCGAACACTGAAGCTTTCTTT	CASSGVTTSNTEAFF
-	TRBJ1-1	TRBV10-2	TGCGCCAGCGCATGGACCGCCGACCTGAACACTGAAGCTTTCTTT	CASAWTADLNTEAFF
-	TRBJ1-2	TRBV7-9	TGTGCCAGCAGCTTCTCCCCAGAGGAGGGACTTGATGGCTACACCTTC	CASSFSPEEGLDGYTF
-	TRBJ2-7	TRBV25-1	TGTGCCACCTATAAAGGTAGGCTATACGAGCAGTACTTC	CATYKGRLYEQYF
-	TRBJ1-1	TRBV14	TGTGCCAGCAGACGCGACGGGTCCACTGAAGCTTTCTTT	CASRRDGSTEAFF
-	TRBJ1-1	TRBV4-2	TGTGCCAGCAGCCAAGGGTTTAACACTGAAGCTTTCTTT	CASSQGFNTEAFF
TRBD2	TRBJ2-5	TRBV7-2	TGTGCCAGCAGGCGGACTAGCCTAGGGGAGACCCAGTACTTC	CASRRTSLGETQYF
TRBD2	TRBJ2-7	TRBV28	TGTGCCAGCAGTTTATCTAGCGGGAAAACCCCCTACGAGCAGTACTTC	CASSLSSGKTPYEQYF
-	TRBJ2-5	TRBV7-8	TGTGCCAGCAGCTTAGACGACAAGGAGAAGACCCAGTACTTC	CASSLDDKEKTQYF
TRBD2	TRBJ2-1	TRBV13	TGTGCCAGCAGCTCAAAACTAGCGGGCCTCTACAATGAGCAGTTCTTC	CASSSKLAGLYNEQFF
-	TRBJ1-1	TRBV7-8	TGTGCCAGCAGCTTTCGGACTGGGAACACTGAAGCTTTCTTT	CASSFRTGNTEAFF